A selection of T cell receptor beta chains follows, all from one sample in a study of control samples from healthy donors and cancer patients. Generated by immunoSEQ multiplex PCR, the TCRdb table keeps only in-frame clones and is missing some. This table holds 150,000 to 190,000 clones, about 93% found once. The sample was blood. These receptors were taken from a man aged 45-65 years in good health. The conserved cysteine and the conserved F or W are not part of the CDR3 here. Each record gives: V gene, J gene, CDR3 protein.

TRBV7-9	TRBJ1-3	ASRGSGNTIY
TRBV11-2	TRBJ2-5	ASSRLVLGETQY
TRBV15	TRBJ1-5	ATSRVQGDQPQH
TRBV15	TRBJ2-5	ATSREGGGRETQY
TRBV28	TRBJ2-7	ASSPSVYEQY
TRBV5-1	TRBJ2-3	ASSLAPTGATDTQY
TRBV7-8	TRBJ2-7	ASSSDLMSSYEQY
TRBV12-2	TRBJ2-2	ASRSKRGVTGELF
TRBV10-3	TRBJ1-4	AISVDATNEKLF
TRBV24-1	TRBJ2-1	ATSSGGGPQDNEQF
TRBV29-1	TRBJ2-2	SVRLGELF
TRBV24-1	TRBJ1-5	ATSPGGNQPQH
TRBV25-1	TRBJ2-2	ASSLGLGATGELF
TRBV7-2	TRBJ1-2	ASSIAGTGVFLSYGYT